The sequence of this TCR beta chain was determined in a study of blood T cell repertoires in COVID-19 (dated by TCRdb to 2018 to 2020). For context, the study as a whole: Samples from collaborators originated in the United States, Italy and Spain and spanned both the acute and convalescent phases of COVID-19. The sample metadata nearly always contained a de-identified subject ID, COVID-19 status, age in years and sex. The samples were drawn from two sources: the first 160 participants of the ongoing ImmuneRACE study, and 1,000 to 1,500 subjects contributed by 6 global collaborators. The prospective study material was composed of cDNA or gDNA derived from T cells, B-cell-depleted T cells, or PBMCs. Subjects who had been exposed to COVID-19, were actively infected with it, or had recovered from it provided the deeply sampled blood TCRbeta repertoires that made up the dataset. HLA class I and class II types, where available, came from metadata supplied by the sample provider rather than from assay-based typing. The repertoires were made available in a free public database intended to serve as a resource for research on the immune response to SARS-CoV-2. General study outcomes and caveats: The quantity of clinical and demographic metadata differed by source and by participant and was supplied without curation.

TCRbeta CDR3 regions were amplified from genomic DNA using the immunoSEQ Assay, a bias-controlled multiplex PCR. The authors' analysis ran thus. The number of nucleated cells in each sample was estimated from the amplification of reference gene primers within the assay. Sequence reads were collapsed and filtered to measure the absolute abundance of every unique TCRbeta CDR3 rearrangement. For each sample, productive Simpson clonality was calculated as the square root of Simpson's diversity index over productive rearrangements. Not all clones reach the TCRdb copy of this immuneACCESS table, which keeps in-frame sequences only. Checked studies attribute under half of the gap to unresolved V genes and leave the rest unexplained. That table furnishes V, J and clone size, whereas the DNA furnished D and trimming. A total of approximately 98,000 clones appear in this sample, about three quarters of them only once. The ten largest clones represent 1.5% to 2% of the sample.

Collaborating institutions collected whole blood in K2EDTA tubes following their own protocols. For TCRbeta analysis, collaborator samples were shipped as frozen whole blood, as isolated PBMCs, or as DNA extracted from either sample type. Measured from the cysteine to the phenylalanine, the CDR3 is 16 residues long. Just CDR3 DNA is preserved here, 48 bases in frame from base 1. CDR1 and CDR2 are read off the germline V gene as MDHEN and SYDVKM. V and J are truncated by 4 bases and 2 bases respectively, leaving an intervening sequence of 12 bases. Comment on this clone: Its antigen specificity is not known. No much larger clonotype is one base removed from it; base qualities were not supplied.

The sequenced sample was peripheral blood. This receptor was obtained from a woman between 40 and 55 years old with acute or convalescent COVID-19. The rearranged chain carries TRBV28 and TRBJ2-6; the D gene lacks a confident call. The CDR3 reads as follows: CASSSPGLTGANVLTF. The DNA is TGTGCCAGCAGTTCCCCGGGTCTCACTGGGGCCAACGTCCTGACTTTC.